The present T cell receptor beta chain was sequenced within a study of T cells in Graves' hyperthyroidism and ophthalmopathy. Amplified TCR beta CDR3 regions came from RNA transcripts. A set of HTBI primers served as the primers for a first-round RT-PCR of the TCR CDR3. TCRdb reprocessed the multiplex PCR reads via MiXCR and lists one record per CDR3 protein. The sample holds approximately 690,000 distinct CDR3 sequences, around 13% seen once. The germline CDR1 and CDR2 sequences are MNHNS and SASEGT. The CDR3 has 14 amino acids. V dropped 5 bases and J dropped 7 bases, with 18 bases sitting between them. Uncontrolled infection, other autoimmune disease, pregnancy or lactation excluded patients. Study-level findings and limits: Most expanded thyroid clonotypes above 0.001 recurred in blood.

In its sample, this clonotype was seen many times. What it binds is not known. The sequenced sample consisted of blood. The V and J genes are TRBV6-1 and TRBJ2-7, with D possibly being TRBD1 (6 bases). This sequence was found in a woman aged 45-65 years with Graves' ophthalmopathy. CDR3 sequence reads: CASSTLDWQGEQYF. The CDR3, as DNA: TGTGCCAGCAGTACCCTAGACTGGCAGGGGGAGCAGTACTTC.